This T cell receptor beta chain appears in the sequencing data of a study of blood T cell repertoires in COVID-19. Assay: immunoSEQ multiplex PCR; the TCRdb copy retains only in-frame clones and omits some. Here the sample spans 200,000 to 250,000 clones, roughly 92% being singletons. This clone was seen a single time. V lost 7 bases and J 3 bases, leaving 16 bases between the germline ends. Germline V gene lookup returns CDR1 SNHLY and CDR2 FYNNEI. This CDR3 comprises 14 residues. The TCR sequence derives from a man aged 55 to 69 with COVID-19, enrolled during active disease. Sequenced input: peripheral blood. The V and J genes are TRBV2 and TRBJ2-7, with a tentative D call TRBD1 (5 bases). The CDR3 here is CASMRTQVHYEQYF. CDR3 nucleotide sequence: TGTGCCAGCATGAGGACACAGGTACACTACGAGCAGTACTTC.